Each of the 11 T cell receptor beta chains below was sequenced from the same sample in a study of cytomegalovirus exposure and HLA in healthy donors (dated by TCRdb to about 2017). Receptor libraries were prepared by the immunoSEQ multiplex PCR assay. The multiplex PCR relied on a mix of 60 forward primers for TCR Vbeta segments and 13 reverse primers for TCR Jbeta segments. TCRdb provides this immuneACCESS table in a form limited to in-frame rearrangements. Some clones are lacking; in checked studies, under half of them reflect an unresolved V gene, and why the rest are absent is not known. Counted in this sample were some 140,000 clones; roughly 70% of them appeared once. The top ten hold around 3.1% of the sample. What was sequenced was PBMCs. These receptors were taken from a man in his forties in good health and CMV-seronegative.

This clone came up a few times. V and J are TRBV5-6 and TRBJ2-7, with TRBD1 matching 9 bases. This CDR3 is 14 amino acids long. Germline CDR1 reads SGHDT; CDR2 reads YYEEEE. V dropped 4 bases and J dropped 1; count of bases not matched to a gene: 3. This chain's CDR3 is CASSGGTGSYEQYF. In nucleotides, the CDR3 is TGTGCCAGCAGCGGCGGGACAGGGTCCTACGAGCAGTACTTC.

The chain carries TRBV2 and TRBJ2-2; D is unclear. The V gene lost 3 bases and the J gene lost 4 bases, with 9 bases spanning the gap. This CDR3 contains 14 residues. The germline CDR1 and CDR2 sequences are SNHLY and FYNNEI. CDR3 amino acids: CASSESGSTGELFF. CDR3 DNA sequence: TGTGCCAGCAGTGAGTCAGGTTCCACCGGGGAGCTGTTTTTT.

This chain uses TRBV11-3 with TRBJ1-3, with 7 positions matching TRBD1. There are 15 residues in the CDR3. Germline V gene sequence: CDR1 SGHNT, CDR2 YENEEA. With V trimmed by 5 bases and J by 3 bases, 7 bases remained unmatched. Here the CDR3 reads CASSLGQALGNTIYF. The CDR3 nucleotides read TGTGCCAGCAGCCTCGGACAGGCGCTTGGAAACACCATATATTTT. Full variable domain (rest looked up from reference TRBV11-3 and TRBJ1-3): EAGVVQSPRYKIIEKKQPVAFWCNPISGHNTLYWYLQNLGQGPELLIRYENEEAVDDSQLPKDRFSAERLKGVDSTLKIQPAELGDSAVYLCASSLGQALGNTIYFGEGSWLTVV.

This clone was counted between two and nine times. This chain connects TRBV4-1 to TRBJ2-7; 7 bases line up with TRBD1. The trim removed 0 bases at V and 4 bases at J, leaving 9 bases unmatched. Germline-derived CDR1 and CDR2 are MGHRA and YSYEKL. This CDR3 region has 16 residues. The CDR3: CASSQDPGQPNYEQYF. The DNA of the CDR3 is TGCGCCAGCAGCCAAGACCCGGGACAGCCAAATTACGAGCAGTACTTC.

The CDR3: CASSLRQNTDTQYF. The CDR3 nucleotides read TGTGCCAGCAGCCTCAGACAGAACACAGATACGCAGTATTTT. The rearrangement links TRBV7-9 to TRBJ2-3; D might be TRBD1 (5 bases). V gave up 5 bases and J gave up 2 bases, with 11 bases separating them. The germline gives CDR1 SEHNR, CDR2 FQNEAQ (reference sequence). The length of the CDR3 is 14 residues.

This clone was counted only a few times. The chain is built from TRBV6-5 and TRBJ2-7; the D gene is possibly TRBD2 (5 bases). Trimming cost V 0 bases and J 6 bases, with 18 bases left between them. Germline V gives CDR1 MNHEY, CDR2 SVGAGI. The CDR3 extends over 16 amino acids. CDR3 DNA: TGTGCCAGCAGTTACTCTAGTCTAGCCATAGCCGGCGAGCAGTACTTC. The encoded protein is CASSYSSLAIAGEQYF.

The chain recombines TRBV5-1 with TRBJ2-3; weak D call: TRBD2 (7 bases). This CDR3 is 17 amino acids long. With 4 bases removed from V and 5 bases from J, the gap between germline ends came to 23 bases. Germline CDR1 is SGHRS and CDR2 is YFSETQ. Here the CDR3 reads CASSPNPPGGVGDTQYF. In DNA form, the CDR3 reads TGCGCCAGCAGCCCTAACCCCCCGGGGGGCGTTGGAGATACGCAGTATTTT.

This clone was seen once. The chain couples TRBV18 to TRBJ2-7; perhaps TRBD1 as D (6 bases). Germline V gives CDR1 KGHSH, CDR2 LQKENI. V lost 4 bases and J 5 bases, leaving 12 bases between the germline ends. The CDR3 covers 13 residues. In DNA, the CDR3 is TGTGCCAGCTCACTGGGACAAGGGAACGAGCAGTACTTC. As protein: CASSLGQGNEQYF.

This sequence joins TRBV5-6 and TRBJ1-1; D unclear. Germline V CDR1 and CDR2: SGHDT, YYEEEE. The V gene lost 4 bases and the J gene lost 3 bases, with 16 bases spanning the gap. This CDR3 contains 15 residues. This CDR3 is CASSPWANWDTEAFF. CDR3 coding DNA: TGTGCCAGCAGCCCCTGGGCCAATTGGGACACTGAAGCTTTCTTT.

CDR3 region: CASRPDRIYTGELFF. Here the CDR3 DNA reads TGCGCCAGCAGACCCGACAGGATTTACACCGGGGAGCTGTTTTTT. The chain is built from TRBV4-3 and TRBJ2-2; tentatively, D is TRBD1 (6 bases). The CDR3 consists of 15 residues. Trimming took off 6 bases at V and 3 bases at J, with 14 bases between the two ends. Germline V gene data show CDR1 as LGHNA and CDR2 as YSLEER.

The V call is TRBV2, the J call TRBJ1-5; 7 positions agree with TRBD1. The CDR3 sequence is 14 residues long. Trimming at V came to 5 bases and at J to 2 bases, leaving 3 bases not matched to a gene. Germline CDR1 is SNHLY and CDR2 is FYNNEI. Here the CDR3 DNA reads TGTGCCAGCAGTCCCGGGACAGGCAATCAGCCCCAGCATTTT. Its protein is CASSPGTGNQPQHF.